This TCR beta chain was recovered during a study of blood T cell repertoires in COVID-19. Whole-study context: The United States, Italy and Spain provided the acute and convalescent COVID-19 samples. T cells, B-cell-depleted T cells, or PBMCs provided the cDNA or gDNA that served as material.

Original processing notes: Reference gene primer amplification in the assay estimated nucleated cell counts. Measured with immunoSEQ multiplex PCR; TCRdb has only the in-frame clones, and not every one. V, J and clone size are taken as reported in that table, and D and trimming were inferred from the DNA itself. The sample lists under 65,000 clones, more than 75% occurring once. The receptor comes from a man aged 80 or over in a cohort sampled during active COVID-19. The sequenced sample was peripheral blood.

The DNA for the CDR3 is TGTGCCAGCAGCTTGTACGGAGGGACAGACTATGGCTACACCTTC. Amino acids: CASSLYGGTDYGYTF. The rearrangement joins TRBV5-5 to TRBJ1-2; 7 bases align to TRBD1. Germline trimming cut 1 base from V and 3 bases from J; bases unmatched to any gene: 6. CDR1 and CDR2 from the germline V gene are SGHKS and YYEKEE (reference sequence). CDR3 length: 15 residues.